This T cell receptor beta chain comes out of a study of blood T cells in healthy people across ages. About the research overall: Capturing about one barcoded beta molecule per two T cells was achieved by template switching.

Germline lookup yields CDR1 LGHNA and CDR2 YSLEER. V lost 4 bases, J lost 2 bases, and 14 bases lay in between. The CDR3 contains 16 residues. No fewer than 7 million PBMCs went into each sample. A sample-barcoded 5' primer and a J-beta primer mix were used in a second PCR of roughly 7 to 11 cycles. Each cDNA molecule, via a template-switch adaptor with 12 random nucleotides, was tagged. TCRdb re-derived calls from the 5' RACE reads in MiXCR, one entry per CDR3 protein. The sample shows approximately 810,000 distinct CDR3 sequences, around 26% of them seen only once. The sequence was obtained from an elderly woman in good health. The sample consisted of blood. The chain employs TRBV4-3 and TRBJ1-4; no reliable D call. CDR3: CASSRGGSVTNEKLFF. CDR3 coding DNA: TGCGCCAGCAGCCGCGGAGGTTCCGTTACTAATGAAAAACTGTTTTTT.